The rows below give T cell receptor beta chains drawn from one sample of a study of blood T cell repertoires in COVID-19. Produced via immunoSEQ multiplex PCR; TCRdb's table is partial and in-frame only. The top ten hold around 3.3% of the sample, which has 300,000 to 400,000 clones, approximately 90% seen once. The sequenced sample consisted of peripheral blood. All receptors derive from a woman between 18 and 30 years old who had recovered from COVID-19. Both conserved end residues are part of each CDR3. Fields, in order: J gene, D gene, V gene, clone size, CDR3 length, CDR3 protein, CDR3 DNA. The D gene is left open where the match is weak. Rows may omit the clone size; those that give it use once, few, many or a size class.

TRBJ2-1 - TRBV4-1 - 17 CASSQGLEGVVYNEQFF TGCGCCAGCAGCCAAGGGCTGGAGGGAGTGGTGTACAATGAGCAGTTCTTC
TRBJ1-6 - TRBV27 - 14 CASSLPTRNSPLHF TGTGCCAGCAGTTTACCTACCCGTAATTCACCCCTCCACTTT
TRBJ1-2 - TRBV7-2 - 19 CASSLRGLGRAQILYGYTF TGTGCCAGCAGCTTAAGGGGACTTGGCCGGGCCCAAATACTTTATGGCTACACCTTC
TRBJ2-1 TRBD1 TRBV5-1 once 13 CASNRGPHGEQFF TGCGCCAGCAACAGGGGGCCGCATGGTGAGCAGTTCTTC
TRBJ1-2 TRBD1 TRBV6-5 - 14 CASSYKGAPLGYTF TGTGCCAGCAGTTATAAGGGGGCTCCTCTGGGGTACACCTTC
TRBJ1-6 - TRBV18 many 13 CASSKDRNSPLHF TGTGCCAGCTCAAAAGACAGGAATTCACCCCTCCACTTT
TRBJ1-5 TRBD1 TRBV30 once 15 CAWTRDRGTNQPQHF TGTGCCTGGACCAGGGACAGGGGGACCAATCAGCCCCAGCATTTT
TRBJ1-2 - TRBV7-9 - 14 CASSLPPGDRGYTF TGTGCCAGCAGCTTACCGCCCGGGGATCGGGGCTACACCTTC
TRBJ1-1 - TRBV14 - 15 CASSQDWGMNTEAFF TGTGCCAGCAGCCAAGATTGGGGCATGAACACTGAAGCTTTCTTT
TRBJ1-2 - TRBV30 - 16 CAWSDTGGALNYGYTF TGTGCCTGGAGTGACACGGGGGGGGCGCTAAACTATGGCTACACCTTC
TRBJ2-1 TRBD1 TRBV5-1 - 14 CASSWGTGETEQFF TGCGCCAGCAGCTGGGGGACAGGGGAGACTGAGCAGTTCTTC
TRBJ1-2 TRBD1 TRBV12-3/TRBV12-4 - 13 CASSLVQGYGYTF TGTGCCAGCAGTTTAGTACAGGGGTATGGCTACACCTTC
TRBJ1-1 - TRBV6-2/TRBV6-3 - 13 CASSWEGRLEAFF TGTGCCAGCAGTTGGGAGGGAAGGCTTGAAGCTTTCTTT
TRBJ2-3 TRBD2 TRBV29-1 - 15 CSVQPWTSGTDTQYF TGCAGCGTTCAACCGTGGACTAGCGGCACAGATACGCAGTATTTT
TRBJ2-1 - TRBV3-1/TRBV3-2 few 14 CASSQDYSLNEQFF TGTGCCAGCAGCCAAGATTATAGTTTAAATGAGCAGTTCTTC
TRBJ1-2 - TRBV12-3/TRBV12-4 once 12 CASSKTGHGYTF TGTGCCAGCAGCAAGACAGGTCACGGCTACACCTTC
TRBJ1-2 - TRBV25-1 - 12 CASSGGLAGYTF TGTGCCAGCAGTGGGGGGCTGGCTGGCTACACCTTC
TRBJ1-5 - TRBV4-1 once 17 CASSQGTSTVSVQPQHF TGCGCCAGCAGCCAAGGGACCTCGACAGTTAGTGTTCAGCCCCAGCATTTT
TRBJ1-6 - TRBV6-4 - 15 CASSEGGLLNSPLHF TGTGCCAGCAGTGAGGGGGGACTCCTTAATTCACCCCTCCACTTT
TRBJ2-1 - TRBV1 once 15 CTSSQVASKIFEQFF TGCACCAGCAGCCAAGTGGCTAGCAAAATATTTGAGCAGTTCTTC
TRBJ1-3 - TRBV6-4 - 16 CASSGPGGPSGNTIYF TGTGCCAGCAGCGGGCCGGGGGGTCCCTCTGGAAACACCATATATTTT
TRBJ1-2 TRBD1 TRBV6-5 - 15 CASSYFTGVNYGYTF TGTGCCAGCAGTTACTTTACAGGGGTTAACTATGGCTACACCTTC
TRBJ2-5 - TRBV11-3 - 14 CASSLVPEQETQYF TGTGCCAGCAGCTTAGTTCCGGAGCAAGAGACCCAGTACTTC
TRBJ1-2 - TRBV27 - 13 CASSSAGVYGYTF TGTGCCAGCAGTTCCGCGGGGGTCTATGGCTACACCTTC
TRBJ2-1 - TRBV13 once 13 CASSLGQGNEQFF TGTGCCAGCAGCTTAGGCCAGGGTAATGAGCAGTTCTTC
TRBJ2-3 - TRBV7-2 - 16 CASSLRRAGSTDTQYF TGTGCCAGCAGCCTAAGGCGGGCGGGGAGCACAGATACGCAGTATTTT
TRBJ2-5 TRBD1 TRBV6-6 - 14 CASSYSPGGETQYF TGTGCCAGCAGTTACAGTCCAGGGGGTGAGACCCAGTACTTC
TRBJ1-1 - TRBV4-1 - 16 CASSQVSSRTLIEAFF TGCGCCAGCAGCCAAGTTTCCTCCCGGACACTTATCGAAGCTTTCTTT
TRBJ1-4 TRBD1 TRBV18 - 19 CASSPKGAGTLATNEKLFF TGTGCCAGCTCACCCAAGGGGGCCGGGACTCTTGCAACTAATGAAAAACTGTTTTTT
TRBJ2-5 TRBD1 TRBV6-5 once 15 CASSTPGQGRETQYF TGTGCCAGCAGTACCCCGGGACAGGGAAGAGAGACCCAGTACTTC
TRBJ1-1 - TRBV10-3 once 15 CAISEESFRTAEAFF TGTGCCATCAGTGAGGAGTCATTCCGAACCGCTGAAGCTTTCTTT
TRBJ1-2 - TRBV10-3 few 12 CAISDGGDGYTF TGTGCCATCAGTGATGGGGGGGATGGCTACACCTTC
TRBJ2-6 - TRBV6-5 - 14 CASSYSLGANVLTF TGTGCCAGCAGTTACTCCCTTGGGGCCAACGTCCTGACTTTC
TRBJ2-5 - TRBV25-1 - 13 CASSEGIGETQYF TGTGCCAGCAGTGAGGGTATCGGGGAGACCCAGTACTTC